This TCR beta chain derives from a study of PD-1 blockade in mismatch repair-deficient tumors. Study in general: Patients had about 13 mismatch repair-deficient cancer types and were previously treated and progressing.

Germline loops: CDR1 MNHEY, CDR2 SVGAGI. The CDR3 is 16 amino acids. V lost 0 bases, J lost 6 bases, and 2 bases stayed unmatched. The table came from immunoSEQ multiplex PCR; TCRdb's copy has only in-frame clones and leaves some out. The table includes roughly 25,000 clones, 75% to 85% detected once. Mismatch repair deficiency was confirmed in all patients, by PCR or immunohistochemistry. TCRs were sequenced from three patients responding to pembrolizumab. The receptor was derived from an adult with mismatch repair-deficient cancer. This chain connects TRBV6-5 to TRBJ2-3, with TRBD2 matching over 14 bases. The sample was peripheral blood, taken 12 weeks after starting pembrolizumab. The CDR3 bases are TGTGCCAGCAGTTACTCCGGGACTAGCGGGAGTGATACGCAGTATTTT. This gives the protein CASSYSGTSGSDTQYF.